These 14 T cell receptor beta chains originate from one sample sequenced in a study of blood T cell repertoires in COVID-19. TCRdb's copy holds only in-frame clones and misses some; the assay was immunoSEQ multiplex PCR. This sample has under 350,000 clones, with over 85% found just once. The sequencing input was PBMCs or T cells enriched from blood (not recorded which). Source of these receptors: a man aged 55 to 70 who had recovered from COVID-19.

This chain joins TRBV19 and TRBJ1-5; D gene uncertain. The germline V gene has CDR1 LNHDA and CDR2 SQIVND (reference sequence). Trimming took off 8 bases at V and 3 bases at J, with 11 bases between the two ends. The CDR3 totals 13 residues. CDR3 in amino acids: CASRRETNQPQHF. For the CDR3, the DNA is TGTGCCAGTCGGAGAGAAACCAATCAGCCCCAGCATTTT.

The chain uses TRBV14 and TRBJ1-3; D is ambiguous. The germline V and J ends were trimmed by 4 bases and 2 bases, with 6 bases remaining between them. The germline V gene has CDR1 SGHDN and CDR2 FVKESK. The CDR3 spans 13 residues. CDR3 DNA sequence: TGTGCCAGCAGCCCTAGAGCTGGAAACACCATATATTTT. It translates to CASSPRAGNTIYF.

In nucleotides, the CDR3 is TGCGCCAGCAGCTTGGGGTACCGCTTCGGTGGAAACACCATATATTTT. As protein: CASSLGYRFGGNTIYF. The chain uses TRBV5-1 and TRBJ1-3; unclear D gene. CDR1 and CDR2 from the germline V gene are SGHRS and YFSETQ. This CDR3 has 16 amino acids. V lost 0 bases to trimming and J lost 3 bases, with 13 bases between them.

J is TRBJ1-2 and V is TRBV3-1 (or the pseudogene TRBV3-2), with D possibly being TRBD1 (6 bases). V gave up 4 bases and J gave up 6 bases, with 15 bases separating them. Germline lookup yields CDR1 LGHDT and CDR2 YNNKEL (reference sequence). The CDR3 totals 14 residues. CDR3 amino acids: CASSRRTGTNGYTF. In DNA form, the CDR3 reads TGTGCCAGCAGCCGCAGAACCGGGACAAATGGCTACACCTTC.

This clone came up a few times. The chain couples TRBV5-6 to TRBJ2-7; TRBD2 matches at 10 bases. The trim removed 0 bases at V and 3 bases at J, leaving 3 bases unmatched. The germline V gene has CDR1 SGHDT and CDR2 YYEEEE. The CDR3 extends over 15 amino acids. The CDR3 loop is CASSLVASGSYEQYF. CDR3 nucleotides: TGTGCCAGCAGCTTGGTTGCTAGCGGGAGCTACGAGCAGTACTTC.

The genes are TRBV6-9 and TRBJ2-1; 12 bases fit TRBD2. The CDR3 contains 17 residues. Germline lookup yields CDR1 MNHGY and CDR2 SVAAGI. V was clipped by 6 bases and J by 0 bases; unmatched bases: 6. CDR3 in DNA: TGTGCCAGCAGAGAGCCGACTAGCGGGAGCTCCTACAATGAGCAGTTCTTC. Its protein product is CASREPTSGSSYNEQFF.

The gene calls are TRBV7-9 and TRBJ1-6; 8 bases line up with TRBD1. Germline V gene sequence: CDR1 SEHNR, CDR2 FQNEAQ (reference sequence). After removal of 5 bases from V and 2 bases from J, the junction contained 5 bases not matched to a gene. The CDR3 runs to 16 residues. The CDR3 region is CASSPGQGPYNSPLHF. The CDR3 coding sequence is TGTGCCAGCAGCCCCGGACAGGGACCCTATAATTCACCCCTCCACTTT.

The CDR3 loop is CATSDTRDRAFETQYF. In DNA, the CDR3 is TGTGCCACCAGTGATACTAGGGACAGGGCTTTCGAGACCCAGTACTTC. The chain combines TRBV24-1 with TRBJ2-5, with 9 bases fitting TRBD1. The CDR3 length is 16 residues. J lost 5 bases, V lost 3 bases, and 9 bases had no gene match. Germline V gene lookup returns CDR1 KGHDR and CDR2 SFDVKD.

This rearrangement joins TRBV5-5 to TRBJ2-5, with unresolved D. Between the trimmed V and J ends, which lost 4 bases and 5 bases, there was a span of 12 bases. CDR1 and CDR2 from the germline V gene are SGHKS and YYEKEE (reference sequence). CDR3 length: 13 amino acids. The DNA of the CDR3 is TGTGCCAGCAGCAACGACGACGGGGAGACCCAGTACTTC. Amino acids: CASSNDDGETQYF.

This clone came up once. The chain combines TRBV6-6 with TRBJ1-1, with 7 positions matching TRBD1. The germline V gene encodes CDR1 MNHNY and CDR2 SVGAGI (reference sequence). The V segment lost 5 bases and the J segment 3 bases; nucleotides outside the gene matches: 12. The CDR3 is made up of 16 amino acids. For the CDR3, the DNA is TGTGCCAGCAGTACCAGACAGGGAAGTATAGACACTGAAGCTTTCTTT. Residues: CASSTRQGSIDTEAFF.

The chain carries TRBV13 and TRBJ2-3; D call uncertain. The V end was cut by 5 bases, the J end by 4 bases, with 10 bases between. Germline V lookup: CDR1 PRHDT, CDR2 FYEKMQ (reference sequence). The CDR3 runs to 13 residues. Here the CDR3 DNA reads TGTGCCAGCAGCCTCGGAGTCGCAGATACGCAGTATTTT. It codes for CASSLGVADTQYF.

In its sample, this clone was seen a few times. The same CDR3 is also encoded by other DNA sequences in this sample. This rearrangement joins TRBV2 to TRBJ1-1; 8 bases line up with TRBD1. From germline, CDR1 is SNHLY and CDR2 FYNNEI. With 6 bases clipped from V and 1 base from J, the junction kept 1 base outside the gene matches. The CDR3 covers 13 residues. As DNA, the CDR3 is TGTGCCAGCAGAGGACAGGGGAACACTGAAGCTTTCTTT. Translated, it gives CASRGQGNTEAFF.

This sequence joins TRBV6-4 and TRBJ2-3; 8 bases are shared with TRBD2. V was pared by 2 bases and J by 2 bases, with 3 bases of the junction left unmatched. From germline, CDR1 is MRHNA and CDR2 SNTAGT. The CDR3 length is 15 residues. Here the CDR3 reads CASSDPGGPTDTQYF. CDR3 nucleotide sequence: TGTGCCAGCAGTGACCCGGGAGGGCCCACAGATACGCAGTATTTT.

The chain carries TRBV5-5 and TRBJ2-1, with a tentative D call TRBD1 (5 bases). V lost 4 bases, J lost 4 bases, and 12 bases lay in between. The CDR3 covers 14 residues. Germline CDR1 SGHKS, CDR2 YYEKEE (reference sequence). CDR3 region: CASSPGLSYNEQFF. The CDR3, as DNA: TGTGCCAGCAGCCCAGGGCTGAGTTACAATGAGCAGTTCTTC.